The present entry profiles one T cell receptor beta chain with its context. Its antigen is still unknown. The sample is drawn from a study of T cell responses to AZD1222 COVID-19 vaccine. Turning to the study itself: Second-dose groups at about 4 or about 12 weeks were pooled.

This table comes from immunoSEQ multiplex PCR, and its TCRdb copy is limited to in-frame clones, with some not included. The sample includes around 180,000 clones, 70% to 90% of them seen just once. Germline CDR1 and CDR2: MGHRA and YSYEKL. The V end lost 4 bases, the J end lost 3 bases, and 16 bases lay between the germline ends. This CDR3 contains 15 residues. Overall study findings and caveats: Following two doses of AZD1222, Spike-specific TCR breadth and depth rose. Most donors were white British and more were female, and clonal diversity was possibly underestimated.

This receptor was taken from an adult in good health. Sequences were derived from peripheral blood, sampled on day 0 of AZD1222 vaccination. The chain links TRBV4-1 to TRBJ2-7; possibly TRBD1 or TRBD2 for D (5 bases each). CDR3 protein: CASSPVEEGSYEQYF. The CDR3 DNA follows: TGCGCCAGCAGCCCCGTAGAAGAGGGGAGCTACGAGCAGTACTTC.